Below, 27 T cell receptor beta chains from the same sample are listed, as sequenced in a study of siplizumab effects on memory and regulatory T cells. Measured with immunoSEQ multiplex PCR; TCRdb has only the in-frame clones, and not every one. The top ten clones hold about 0.25% of a sample with about 40,000 clones, about 90% of them seen once. The specimen sequenced was naive CD4+ T cells sorted from blood. The receptors originated from a human donor in good health.

The chain links TRBV7-2 to TRBJ1-3, with 7 bases matching TRBD1. The closer fit of TRBJ2-2 to the DNA end suggests the J call may be wrong. CDR1 SGHTA and CDR2 FQGNSA come from the germline V gene. The CDR3 is 14 amino acids. CDR3 nucleotide sequence: TGTGCCAGCAGAGGAAGGGGGCGGACCGGGGAGCTGTTTTTT. It yields the protein CASRGRGRTGELFF.

This clone was seen only a few times. The chain recombines TRBV5-5 with TRBJ1-2; D unresolved. The germline CDR1 and CDR2 sequences are SGHKS and YYEKEE (reference sequence). The V end lost 2 bases, the J end lost 4 bases, and 6 bases lay between the germline ends. CDR3 length: 12 residues. The CDR3 DNA is TGTGCCAGCAGCTTAGGGTTCTATGGCTACACCTTC. Translating gives CASSLGFYGYTF.

The chain joins TRBV5-1 to TRBJ1-2; no clear D gene. V was cut by 4 bases and J by 3 bases, with 13 bases left in between. The CDR3 is 14 residues long. Per the germline V gene, CDR1 is SGHRS and CDR2 is YFSETQ. CDR3 loop: CASSLGTDYYGYTF. The DNA for the CDR3 is TGCGCCAGCAGCCTCGGTACAGACTACTATGGCTACACCTTC. The whole variable domain, remainder taken from reference TRBV5-1 and TRBJ1-2, is KAGVTQTPRYLIKTRGQQVTLSCSPISGHRSVSWYQQTPGQGLQFLFEYFSETQRNKGNFPGRFSGRQFSNSRSEMNVSTLELGDSALYLCASSLGTDYYGYTFGSGTRLTVV.

V usage is TRBV5-1 and J usage is TRBJ2-3; D is perhaps TRBD2 (5 bases). V lost 4 bases to trimming and J lost 1 base, with 22 bases between them. Germline assignment: CDR1 SGHRS and CDR2 YFSETQ. The length of the CDR3 is 18 residues. The CDR3 region has the DNA TGCGCCAGCAGCGGACCCCCGGGAAATAAAGCTGGCACAGATACGCAGTATTTT. It specifies CASSGPPGNKAGTDTQYF.

The chain links TRBV6-5 to TRBJ1-1; no clear D gene. CDR3 length: 14 residues. The ends were cut back, 3 bases at V and 3 bases at J, with 11 bases in the middle. Germline V gene lookup returns CDR1 MNHEY and CDR2 SVGAGI. The CDR3 DNA reads as TGTGCCAGCAGTTATCAATTAACGGACACTGAAGCTTTCTTT. It encodes CASSYQLTDTEAFF.

This rearrangement joins TRBV2 to TRBJ1-1; D remains ambiguous. Trimming shortened V by 6 bases and J by 0 bases, and 8 bases separated the two germline ends. This CDR3 has 13 amino acids. CDR1 SNHLY and CDR2 FYNNEI come from the germline V gene. CDR3 region: CASSEVMNTEAFF. Here the CDR3 DNA reads TGTGCCAGCAGCGAGGTAATGAACACTGAAGCTTTCTTT.

The chain recombines TRBV11-2 with TRBJ1-1; D is unresolved. The CDR3 length is 13 residues. Germline V CDR1 and CDR2: SGHAT, FQNNGV. V was pared by 2 bases and J by 0 bases, with 4 bases between. The CDR3 DNA sequence: TGTGCCAGCAGCTTATTCGTGAACACTGAAGCTTTCTTT. It encodes CASSLFVNTEAFF. The variable domain in full, completed from reference TRBV11-2 and TRBJ1-1, reads EAGVAQSPRYKIIEKRQSVAFWCNPISGHATLYWYQQILGQGPKLLIQFQNNGVVDDSQLPKDRFSAERLKGVDSTLKIQPAKLEDSAVYLCASSLFVNTEAFFGQGTRLTVV.

V gene TRBV6-4 combines with J gene TRBJ2-3; weak D call: TRBD2 (6 bases). The CDR3 is made up of 14 amino acids. Per germline, CDR1 MRHNA and CDR2 SNTAGT. Trimming pared 2 bases from V and 2 bases from J, leaving 8 bases between. The CDR3 region has the DNA TGTGCCAGCAGTGACAAGGGACTCACAGATACGCAGTATTTT. Translated, it gives CASSDKGLTDTQYF.

The CDR3 DNA reads TGCAGCGTTGAAACGGACGGGCCCTACGAGCAGTACTTC. It encodes CSVETDGPYEQYF. The chain combines TRBV29-1 with TRBJ2-7, with D unresolved. This CDR3 contains 13 residues. Trimming cost V 2 bases and J 2 bases, with 10 bases left between them. CDR1 and CDR2 (germline): SQVTM, ANQGSEA.

The rearrangement uses TRBV5-4 and TRBJ2-5; possibly TRBD1 or TRBD2 for D (5 bases each). V shed 4 bases and J shed 5 bases, with 12 bases lying between them. The CDR3 sequence is 13 residues long. Germline CDR1 reads SGHNT; CDR2 reads YYREEE (reference sequence). Written as DNA, the CDR3 is TGTGCCAGCAGCCTCCGGGGACCCGAGACCCAGTACTTC. It is translated as CASSLRGPETQYF.

This chain connects TRBV5-1 to TRBJ2-5, with D maybe TRBD1 (6 bases). With 5 bases removed from V and 5 bases from J, the gap between germline ends came to 19 bases. This CDR3 has 15 residues. Germline V CDR1 and CDR2: SGHRS, YFSETQ. The CDR3 coding sequence is TGCGCCAGCAGTCCCCACAGGGACGGAGGCGAGACCCAGTACTTC. Protein sequence: CASSPHRDGGETQYF.

The table lists this clone with a count of one. The chain combines TRBV10-3 with TRBJ2-5, with 7 bases aligning to TRBD1. The CDR3 contains 14 residues. CDR1 and CDR2 from the germline V gene are ENHRY and SYGVKD. The V and J ends lost 9 bases and 1 base, in that order; junction bases with no gene match: 8. The CDR3 here is CAIGTAARQETQYF. Here the CDR3 DNA reads TGTGCCATAGGGACAGCCGCCCGCCAAGAGACCCAGTACTTC.

This clone was seen a handful of times. The V gene is TRBV2, the J gene TRBJ1-4; no firm D call. The germline gives CDR1 SNHLY, CDR2 FYNNEI. This CDR3 comprises 11 residues. The V and J ends lost 5 bases and 7 bases respectively, with 5 bases between them. CDR3 bases: TGTGCCAGCAGTCCGGTTGAAAAACTGTTTTTT. This translates into CASSPVEKLFF.

This CDR3 is CATYGAGDNEQFF. The DNA of the CDR3 is TGTGCCACCTACGGGGCGGGCGACAATGAGCAGTTCTTC. The V and J genes are TRBV19 and TRBJ2-1; the D gene could be TRBD1 or TRBD2 (5 bases each). This CDR3 contains 13 residues. Germline V gives CDR1 LNHDA, CDR2 SQIVND (reference sequence). Trimming removed 10 bases at V and 5 bases at J, with 15 bases between.

The chain couples TRBV5-6 to TRBJ1-2; D is uncertain. Germline lookup yields CDR1 SGHDT and CDR2 YYEEEE. This CDR3 has 11 residues. With 6 bases removed from V and 8 bases from J, the gap between germline ends came to 11 bases. The CDR3 reads CASTRASGYTF. CDR3 DNA sequence: TGTGCCAGCACCCGGGCCAGCGGCTACACCTTC.

V usage is TRBV19 and J usage is TRBJ2-5, with TRBD2 identical over 12 bases. V shed 5 bases, J shed 2 bases, and the junction held 3 bases outside the gene matches. The CDR3 covers 15 residues. The germline V gene has CDR1 LNHDA and CDR2 SQIVND (reference sequence). The CDR3 loop is CASSPGLAGQETQYF. The DNA for the CDR3 is TGTGCCAGTAGTCCCGGACTAGCGGGACAAGAGACCCAGTACTTC. Together with reference TRBV19 and TRBJ2-5, the CDR3 gives the full variable domain: DGGITQSPKYLFRKEGQNVTLSCEQNLNHDAMYWYRQDPGQGLRLIYYSQIVNDFQKGDIAEGYSVSREKKESFPLTVTSAQKNPTAFYLCASSPGLAGQETQYFGPGTRLLVL.

The chain joins TRBV27 to TRBJ1-4; perhaps TRBD1 as D (5 bases). The ends were cut back, 4 bases at V and 5 bases at J, with 14 bases in the middle. Per germline, CDR1 MNHEY and CDR2 SMNVEV (reference sequence). This CDR3 has 15 amino acids. CDR3 coding DNA: TGTGCCAGCAGTTCGTCCGGGGGAGAAAATGAAAAACTGTTTTTT. Protein product: CASSSSGGENEKLFF.

This chain joins TRBV5-1 and TRBJ2-1; 12 positions agree with TRBD2. The germline V gene encodes CDR1 SGHRS and CDR2 YFSETQ. With 9 bases clipped from V and 7 bases from J, the junction kept 11 bases outside the gene matches. The CDR3 sequence is 15 residues long. The CDR3 DNA sequence: TGCGCCACCAGGACTAGCGGGGAACGGTTGAATGAGCAGTTCTTC. It yields the protein CATRTSGERLNEQFF. Full variable domain (missing parts from reference TRBV5-1 and TRBJ2-1): KAGVTQTPRYLIKTRGQQVTLSCSPISGHRSVSWYQQTPGQGLQFLFEYFSETQRNKGNFPGRFSGRQFSNSRSEMNVSTLELGDSALYLCATRTSGERLNEQFFGPGTRLTVL.

This chain uses TRBV4-1 with TRBJ2-7, with unresolved D. V was clipped by 1 base and J by 3 bases, with 16 bases between them. Germline assignment: CDR1 MGHRA and CDR2 YSYEKL. This CDR3 comprises 16 residues. The CDR3 coding sequence is TGCGCCAGCAGCCAAGGACATTGGGAAAATTTCTACGAGCAGTACTTC. Translating gives CASSQGHWENFYEQYF.

The chain has TRBV6-6 and TRBJ1-2; the match to TRBD1 covers 8 bases. After removal of 6 bases from V and 2 bases from J, the junction contained 2 bases not matched to a gene. The CDR3 sequence is 13 residues long. Germline lookup yields CDR1 MNHNY and CDR2 SVGAGI (reference sequence). CDR3 residues: CASRDRGNYGYTF. In nucleotides, the CDR3 is TGTGCCAGCAGAGACAGGGGCAACTATGGCTACACCTTC.

This clone has more than one count but fewer than ten. The V gene is TRBV5-4, the J gene TRBJ1-2; weak D call: TRBD1 (6 bases). The V gene's germline CDR1 is SGHNT and CDR2 YYREEE (reference sequence). This CDR3 contains 15 residues. Trimming shortened V by 1 base and J by 3 bases, and 13 bases separated the two germline ends. The CDR3 DNA reads TGTGCCAGCAGCTTGAGGAGGGCAGGGGACTATGGCTACACCTTC. This gives the protein CASSLRRAGDYGYTF. Based on the CDR3 plus reference TRBV5-4 and TRBJ1-2, the full variable domain is ETGVTQSPTHLIKTRGQQVTLRCSSQSGHNTVSWYQQALGQGPQFIFQYYREEENGRGNFPPRFSGLQFPNYSSELNVNALELDDSALYLCASSLRRAGDYGYTFGSGTRLTVV.

The V and J genes are TRBV6-5 and TRBJ2-7, with D maybe TRBD1 (6 bases). Per the germline V gene, CDR1 is MNHEY and CDR2 is SVGAGI. This CDR3 has 13 residues. V shed 6 bases and J shed 7 bases, with 16 bases lying between them. CDR3 coding DNA: TGTGCCAGCAGCCGACAGGTCTTGAGTGAGCAGTACTTC. It specifies CASSRQVLSEQYF.

The gene calls are TRBV19 and TRBJ1-1, with D maybe TRBD1 (6 bases). Trimming took 5 bases from V and 0 from J, leaving 19 bases between them. Germline V gene data show CDR1 as LNHDA and CDR2 as SQIVND (reference sequence). CDR3 length equals 17 residues. The CDR3 is CASSSLPGQFMNTEAFF. The CDR3, as DNA: TGTGCCAGTAGTTCCCTCCCGGGACAATTCATGAACACTGAAGCTTTCTTT.

The chain is built from TRBV29-1 and TRBJ2-3, with D tentatively TRBD1 (5 bases). The CDR3 runs to 11 residues. Looked up from germline, CDR1 is SQVTM and CDR2 is ANQGSEA. The V end lost 3 bases, the J end lost 10 bases, and 11 bases lay between the germline ends. The CDR3 is CSVETDHPQYF. The CDR3, as DNA: TGCAGCGTTGAGACAGACCACCCGCAGTATTTT.

The V gene is TRBV7-2, the J gene TRBJ2-5, with 9 positions matching TRBD2. The germline V gene has CDR1 SGHTA and CDR2 FQGNSA. The CDR3 consists of 15 residues. The V and J ends lost 8 bases and 1 base, in that order; junction bases with no gene match: 8. CDR3 bases: TGTGCCAGCGGGGGGGCTAGCGGGGCCCAAGAGACCCAGTACTTC. This gives the protein CASGGASGAQETQYF.

V usage is TRBV5-1 and J usage is TRBJ1-2, with D perhaps TRBD1 (5 bases). Germline V CDR1 and CDR2: SGHRS, YFSETQ. This CDR3 region has 15 residues. V was clipped by 4 bases and J by 0 bases, with 13 bases between them. The CDR3 loop reads CASSQIDRANYGYTF. The CDR3 region has the DNA TGCGCCAGCAGCCAGATTGACAGAGCTAACTATGGCTACACCTTC.

This clone was observed once. The genes are TRBV18 and TRBJ1-2, with TRBD1 identical over 9 bases. This CDR3 spans 15 amino acids. Per germline, CDR1 KGHSH and CDR2 LQKENI. J gave up 6 bases and V 4 bases, and 9 bases lay outside the gene matches. The CDR3, as DNA: TGTGCCAGCTCACTAAGAGTGGGGACAGGGAATGGCTACACCTTC. It yields the protein CASSLRVGTGNGYTF.